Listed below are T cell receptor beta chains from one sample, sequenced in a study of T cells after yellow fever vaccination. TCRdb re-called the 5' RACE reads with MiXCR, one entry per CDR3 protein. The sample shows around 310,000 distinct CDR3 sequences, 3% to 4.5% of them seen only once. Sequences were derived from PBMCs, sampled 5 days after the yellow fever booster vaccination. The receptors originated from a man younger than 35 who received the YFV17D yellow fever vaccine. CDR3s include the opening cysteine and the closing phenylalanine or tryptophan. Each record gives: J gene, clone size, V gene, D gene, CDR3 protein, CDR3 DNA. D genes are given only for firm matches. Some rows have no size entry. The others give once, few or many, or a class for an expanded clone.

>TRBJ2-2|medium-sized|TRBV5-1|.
CASSLAVGAYTGELFF
TGCGCCAGCAGCTTGGCGGTTGGAGCCTACACCGGGGAGCTGTTTTTT
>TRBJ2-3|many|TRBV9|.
CASSVGGASTSPDTQYF
TGTGCCAGCAGCGTAGGTGGCGCCTCCACCTCCCCAGATACGCAGTATTTT
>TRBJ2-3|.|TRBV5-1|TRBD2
CASSLALGLAVTNTQYF
TGCGCCAGCAGCTTGGCCCTCGGACTAGCGGTCACAAATACGCAGTATTTT
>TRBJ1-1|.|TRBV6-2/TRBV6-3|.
CASSAWGVTEAFF
TGTGCCAGCAGTGCGTGGGGCGTCACTGAAGCTTTCTTT
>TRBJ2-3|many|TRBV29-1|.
CSVKTGSTDTQYF
TGCAGCGTCAAAACGGGGAGCACAGATACGCAGTATTTT
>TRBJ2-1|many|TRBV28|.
CASNQGYNEQFF
TGTGCCAGCAACCAGGGATACAATGAGCAGTTCTTC
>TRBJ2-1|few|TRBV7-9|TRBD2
CASSLASGSNEQFF
TGTGCCAGCAGCTTAGCGAGCGGGAGCAATGAGCAGTTCTTC
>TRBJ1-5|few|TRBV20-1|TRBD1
CSAYGQGNQPQHF
TGCAGTGCTTATGGACAGGGCAATCAGCCCCAGCATTTT
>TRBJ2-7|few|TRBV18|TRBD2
CASSPPGGVPYEQYF
TGTGCCAGCTCACCACCGGGAGGGGTCCCCTACGAGCAGTACTTC
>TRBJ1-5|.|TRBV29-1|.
CSDRPQSQPQHF
TGCAGCGACCGACCCCAGAGTCAGCCCCAGCATTTT
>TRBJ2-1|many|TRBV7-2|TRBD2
CASSAGGTSGGHEQFF
TGTGCCAGCAGCGCAGGGGGGACTAGCGGGGGTCATGAGCAGTTCTTC
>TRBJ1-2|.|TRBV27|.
CASSLSISSTGYTF
TGTGCCAGCAGTTTATCGATCAGTAGCACTGGCTACACCTTC
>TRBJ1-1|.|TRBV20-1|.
CSAPPGGSANTEAFF
TGCAGTGCTCCACCGGGCGGGTCGGCGAACACTGAAGCTTTCTTT
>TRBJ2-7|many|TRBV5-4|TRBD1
CASSLEGDRAHEQYF
TGTGCCAGCAGCTTGGAAGGGGACAGGGCCCACGAGCAGTACTTC
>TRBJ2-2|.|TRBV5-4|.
CASSGVGELFF
TGTGCCAGCAGTGGGGTGGGGGAGCTGTTTTTT
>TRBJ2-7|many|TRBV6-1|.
CASSLGTGSSYEQYF
TGTGCCAGCTCGCTAGGGACGGGGAGCTCCTACGAGCAGTACTTC
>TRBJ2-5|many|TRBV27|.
CASSLGWGSPSKQTQYF
TGTGCCAGCAGTTTGGGGTGGGGTTCCCCCTCCAAGCAGACCCAGTACTTC
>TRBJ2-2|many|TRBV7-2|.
CASSVERVQNTGELFF
TGTGCCAGCAGCGTAGAGCGGGTTCAGAACACCGGGGAGCTGTTTTTT
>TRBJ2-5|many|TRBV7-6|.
CASSSRIWGTQETQYF
TGTGCCAGCAGCTCCCGGATCTGGGGCACACAAGAGACCCAGTACTTC
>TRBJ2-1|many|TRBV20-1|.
CSASEGGAYNEQFF
TGCAGTGCTAGTGAGGGGGGGGCTTACAATGAGCAGTTCTTC
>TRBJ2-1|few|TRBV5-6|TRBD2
CASSLGPSGGAYNEQFF
TGTGCCAGCAGCTTGGGGCCTAGCGGGGGGGCGTACAATGAGCAGTTCTTC
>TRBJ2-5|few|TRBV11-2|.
CASSPGHLQETQYF
TGTGCCAGCAGCCCCGGACACTTACAAGAGACCCAGTACTTC
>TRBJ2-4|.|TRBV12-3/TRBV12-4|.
CASSEQGSAKNIQYF
TGTGCCAGCAGTGAACAGGGATCGGCCAAAAACATTCAGTACTTC
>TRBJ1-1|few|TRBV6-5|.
CASSYSKSWPLGDTEAFF
TGTGCCAGCAGTTACTCGAAGTCATGGCCTCTCGGGGACACTGAAGCTTTCTTT
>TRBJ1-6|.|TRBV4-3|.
CASSQEGGAAPLHF
TGCGCCAGCAGCCAGGAAGGGGGAGCGGCACCCCTCCACTTT
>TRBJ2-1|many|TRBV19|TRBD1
CASIAGTGAPNEQFF
TGTGCCAGTATTGCCGGGACAGGGGCTCCCAATGAGCAGTTCTTC
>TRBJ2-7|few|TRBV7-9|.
CASSLVGSPSGTYEQYF
TGTGCCAGCAGCTTAGTTGGTAGTCCGAGCGGAACCTACGAGCAGTACTTC
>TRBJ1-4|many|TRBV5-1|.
CASSGDATNEKLFF
TGCGCCAGCAGTGGAGATGCAACTAATGAAAAACTGTTTTTT
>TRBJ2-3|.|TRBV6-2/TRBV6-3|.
CASSGQTPGTDTQYF
TGTGCCAGCAGTGGACAGACACCAGGGACAGATACGCAGTATTTT
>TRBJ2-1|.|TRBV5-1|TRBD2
CASSLNAGGGNEQFF
TGCGCCAGCAGCTTGAATGCGGGGGGAGGGAATGAGCAGTTCTTC
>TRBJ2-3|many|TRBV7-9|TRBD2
CASSPSGAGDTQYF
TGTGCCAGCAGCCCCAGCGGGGCCGGGGATACGCAGTATTTT
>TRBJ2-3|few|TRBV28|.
CASSLLATGTDTQYF
TGTGCCAGCAGTCTACTAGCTACCGGCACAGATACGCAGTATTTT
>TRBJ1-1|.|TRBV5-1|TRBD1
CASSATGMTEAFF
TGCGCCAGCAGCGCGACAGGGATGACTGAAGCTTTCTTT
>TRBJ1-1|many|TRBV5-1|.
CASSSQPSTEAFF
TGCGCCAGCAGCTCTCAGCCGAGCACTGAAGCTTTCTTT
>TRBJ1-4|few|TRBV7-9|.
CASSLWVRRVGEKLFF
TGTGCCAGCAGCTTATGGGTGAGGAGGGTTGGAGAAAAACTGTTTTTT
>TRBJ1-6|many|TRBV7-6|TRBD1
CASSWDRDTPLHF
TGTGCCAGCAGCTGGGACAGGGATACACCCCTCCACTTT
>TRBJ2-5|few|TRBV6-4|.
CARRRRRGQETQYF
TGTGCCAGGCGCCGGAGACGGGGACAAGAGACCCAGTACTTC
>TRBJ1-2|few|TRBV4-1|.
CASSLRQNYGYTF
TGCGCCAGCAGCCTCCGACAGAACTATGGCTACACCTTC
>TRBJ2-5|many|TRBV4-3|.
CASSLRGAETQYF
TGCGCCAGCAGCCTTCGGGGCGCAGAGACCCAGTACTTC
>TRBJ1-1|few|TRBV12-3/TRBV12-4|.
CASSFQGLDTEAFF
TGTGCCAGCAGTTTTCAGGGGTTGGACACTGAAGCTTTCTTT
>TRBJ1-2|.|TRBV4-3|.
CASSQEGAGYGYTF
TGCGCCAGCAGCCAAGAGGGGGCCGGCTATGGCTACACCTTC
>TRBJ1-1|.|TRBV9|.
CASSVGVEEAFF
TGTGCCAGCAGCGTAGGGGTAGAAGAAGCTTTCTTT
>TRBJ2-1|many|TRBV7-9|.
CASSFPPRLGNEQFF
TGTGCCAGCAGCTTCCCGCCCCGGTTGGGAAATGAGCAGTTCTTC
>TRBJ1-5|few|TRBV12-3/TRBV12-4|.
CASSLAQLDPLQPQHF
TGTGCCAGCAGTTTAGCGCAGTTGGATCCCCTACAGCCCCAGCATTTT
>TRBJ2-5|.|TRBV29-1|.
CSAGGIQETQYF
TGCAGCGCCGGTGGCATCCAAGAGACCCAGTACTTC
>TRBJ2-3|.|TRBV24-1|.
CATSDSSEDTQYF
TGTGCCACCAGTGATTCATCTGAGGATACGCAGTATTTT
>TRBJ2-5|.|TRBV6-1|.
CASTKQGGGRETQYF
TGTGCCAGCACCAAACAGGGCGGAGGGAGAGAGACCCAGTACTTC
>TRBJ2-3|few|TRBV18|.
CASSPRRGQTTDTQYF
TGTGCCAGCTCACCACGGCGAGGACAGACCACAGATACGCAGTATTTT
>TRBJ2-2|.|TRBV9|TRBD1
CASSGTGGGGELFF
TGTGCCAGCAGCGGGACAGGGGGCGGCGGGGAGCTGTTTTTT
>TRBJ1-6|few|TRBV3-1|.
CASSRADNSPLHF
TGTGCCAGCAGCCGGGCAGATAATTCACCCCTCCACTTT
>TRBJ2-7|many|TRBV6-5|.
CASSYSSAGAYEQYF
TGTGCCAGCAGTTACAGTTCGGCGGGGGCTTACGAGCAGTACTTC
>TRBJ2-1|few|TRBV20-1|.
CSARDRAWIDNEQFF
TGCAGTGCTAGAGATCGCGCTTGGATTGACAATGAGCAGTTCTTC
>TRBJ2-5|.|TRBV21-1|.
CASETSRIAEGETQYF
TGTGCCAGCGAGACCTCCAGAATAGCGGAGGGGGAGACCCAGTACTTC
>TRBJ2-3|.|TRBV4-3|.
CASSQEGLTGARADTQYF
TGCGCCAGCAGCCAAGAGGGCTTGACGGGGGCGCGCGCAGATACGCAGTATTTT
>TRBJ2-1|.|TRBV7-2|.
CASSRGAGTSSYNEQFF
TGTGCCAGCAGCCGGGGGGCTGGGACGAGCTCCTACAATGAGCAGTTCTTC
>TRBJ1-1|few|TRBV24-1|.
CATSDRANTEAFF
TGTGCCACCAGTGACAGGGCAAACACTGAAGCTTTCTTT
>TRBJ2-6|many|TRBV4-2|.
CASSQEAGDGANVLTF
TGTGCCAGCAGCCAAGAAGCAGGGGACGGGGCCAACGTCCTGACTTTC
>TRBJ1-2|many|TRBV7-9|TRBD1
CASSPLEGAGSKSYGYTF
TGTGCCAGCAGCCCCCTTGAGGGGGCAGGCTCCAAATCCTATGGCTACACCTTC
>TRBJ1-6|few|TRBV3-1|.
CASSQDRGYSPLHF
TGTGCCAGCAGCCAAGACAGGGGCTATTCACCCCTCCACTTT
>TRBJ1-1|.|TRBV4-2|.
CASDSLNTEAFF
TGTGCCAGCGACAGCCTGAACACTGAAGCTTTCTTT